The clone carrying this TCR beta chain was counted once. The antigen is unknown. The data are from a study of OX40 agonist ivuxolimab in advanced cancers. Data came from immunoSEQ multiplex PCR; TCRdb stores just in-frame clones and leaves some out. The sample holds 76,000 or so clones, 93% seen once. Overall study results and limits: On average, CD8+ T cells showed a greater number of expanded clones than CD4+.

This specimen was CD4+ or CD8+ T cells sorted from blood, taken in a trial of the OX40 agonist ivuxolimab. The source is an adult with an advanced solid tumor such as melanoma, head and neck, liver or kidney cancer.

The CDR3 coding sequence is TGTGCCAGTAGTATCGGGTTCAATCAGCCCCAGCATTTT. Residues: CASSIGFNQPQHF. The J gene is TRBJ1-5, the V gene TRBV19, with D hard to call. V was cut by 3 bases and J by 3 bases, with 6 bases left in between. The CDR3 sequence is 13 residues long. CDR1 and CDR2 (germline): LNHDA, SQIVND (reference sequence).